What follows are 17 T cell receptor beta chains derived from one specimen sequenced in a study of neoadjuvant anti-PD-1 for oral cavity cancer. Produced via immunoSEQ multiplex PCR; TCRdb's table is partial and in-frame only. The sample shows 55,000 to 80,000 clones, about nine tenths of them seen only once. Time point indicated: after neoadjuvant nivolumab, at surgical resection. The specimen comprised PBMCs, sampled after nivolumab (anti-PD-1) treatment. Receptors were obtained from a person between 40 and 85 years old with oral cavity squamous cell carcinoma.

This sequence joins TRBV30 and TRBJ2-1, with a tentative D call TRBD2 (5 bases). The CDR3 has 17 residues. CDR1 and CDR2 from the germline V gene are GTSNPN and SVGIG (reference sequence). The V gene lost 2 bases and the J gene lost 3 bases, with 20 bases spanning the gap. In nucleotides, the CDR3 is TGTGCCTGGAGTAAATGGGAGCGGAGAGACTTCTACAATGAGCAGTTCTTC. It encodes CAWSKWERRDFYNEQFF.

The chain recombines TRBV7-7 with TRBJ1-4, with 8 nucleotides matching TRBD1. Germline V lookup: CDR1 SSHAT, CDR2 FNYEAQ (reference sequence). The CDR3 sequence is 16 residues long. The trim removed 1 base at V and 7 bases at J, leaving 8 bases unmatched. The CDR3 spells CASSLGTQGAGEKLFF. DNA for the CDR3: TGTGCCAGCAGCTTAGGAACGCAGGGGGCGGGTGAAAAACTGTTTTTT.

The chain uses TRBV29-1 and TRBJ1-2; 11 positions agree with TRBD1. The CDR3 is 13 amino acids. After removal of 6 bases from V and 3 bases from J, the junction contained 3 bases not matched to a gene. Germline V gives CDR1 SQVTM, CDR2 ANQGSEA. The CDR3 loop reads CSVGQGADYGYTF. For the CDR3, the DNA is TGCAGCGTCGGACAGGGGGCGGACTATGGCTACACCTTC. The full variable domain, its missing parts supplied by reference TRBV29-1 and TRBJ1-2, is SAVISQKPSRDICQRGTSLTIQCQVDSQVTMMFWYRQQPGQSLTLIATANQGSEATYESGFVIDKFPISRPNLTFSTLTVSNMSPEDSSIYLCSVGQGADYGYTFGSGTRLTVV.

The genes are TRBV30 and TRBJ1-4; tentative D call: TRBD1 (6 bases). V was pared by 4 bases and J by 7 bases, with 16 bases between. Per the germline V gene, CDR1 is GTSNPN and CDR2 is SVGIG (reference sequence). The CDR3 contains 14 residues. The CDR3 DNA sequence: TGTGCCTGGAATTCGGGGGGCTCGGGTGAAAAACTGTTTTTT. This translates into CAWNSGGSGEKLFF.

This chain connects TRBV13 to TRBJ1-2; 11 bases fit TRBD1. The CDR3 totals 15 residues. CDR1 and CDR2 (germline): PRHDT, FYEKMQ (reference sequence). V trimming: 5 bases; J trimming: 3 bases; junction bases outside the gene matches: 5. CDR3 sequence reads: CASSIGQGADYGYTF. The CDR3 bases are TGTGCCAGCAGCATTGGACAGGGGGCCGACTATGGCTACACCTTC. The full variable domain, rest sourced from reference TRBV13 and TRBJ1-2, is AAGVIQSPRHLIKEKRETATLKCYPIPRHDTVYWYQQGPGQDPQFLISFYEKMQSDKGSIPDRFSAQQFSDYHSELNMSSLELGDSALYFCASSIGQGADYGYTFGSGTRLTVV.

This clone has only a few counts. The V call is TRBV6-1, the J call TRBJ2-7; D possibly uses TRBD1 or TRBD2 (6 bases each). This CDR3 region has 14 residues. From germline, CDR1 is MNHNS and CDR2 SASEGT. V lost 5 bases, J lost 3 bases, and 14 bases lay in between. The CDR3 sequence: CASSLRGDVYEQYF. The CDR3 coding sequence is TGTGCCAGCAGTCTGAGGGGGGACGTCTACGAGCAGTACTTC.

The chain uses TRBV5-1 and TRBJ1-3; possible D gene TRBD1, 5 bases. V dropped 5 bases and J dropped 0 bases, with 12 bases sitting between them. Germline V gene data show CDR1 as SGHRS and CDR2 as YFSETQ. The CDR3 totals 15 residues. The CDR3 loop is CASSADSVSGNTIYF. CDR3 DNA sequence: TGCGCCAGCAGTGCTGACAGCGTCTCTGGAAACACCATATATTTT. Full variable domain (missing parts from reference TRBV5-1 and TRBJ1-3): KAGVTQTPRYLIKTRGQQVTLSCSPISGHRSVSWYQQTPGQGLQFLFEYFSETQRNKGNFPGRFSGRQFSNSRSEMNVSTLELGDSALYLCASSADSVSGNTIYFGEGSWLTVV.

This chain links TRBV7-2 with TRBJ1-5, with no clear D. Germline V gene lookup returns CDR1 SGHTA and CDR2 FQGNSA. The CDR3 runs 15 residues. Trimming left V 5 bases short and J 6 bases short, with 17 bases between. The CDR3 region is CASSPILGSSQPQHF. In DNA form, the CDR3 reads TGTGCCAGCAGCCCAATTCTGGGGTCAAGTCAGCCCCAGCATTTT.

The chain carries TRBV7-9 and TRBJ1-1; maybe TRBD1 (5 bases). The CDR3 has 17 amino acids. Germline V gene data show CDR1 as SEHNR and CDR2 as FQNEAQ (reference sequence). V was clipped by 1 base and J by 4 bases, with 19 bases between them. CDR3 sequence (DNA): TGTGCCAGCAGCTTAGATCGATGGGGGGAGTGGATCACTGAAGCTTTCTTT. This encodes CASSLDRWGEWITEAFF.

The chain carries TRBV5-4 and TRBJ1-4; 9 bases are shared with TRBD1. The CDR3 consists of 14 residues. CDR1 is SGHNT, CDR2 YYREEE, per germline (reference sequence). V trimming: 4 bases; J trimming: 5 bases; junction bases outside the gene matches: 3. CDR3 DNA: TGTGCCAGCAGCCGGGACAGGGCGAATGAAAAACTGTTTTTT. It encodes CASSRDRANEKLFF.

The CDR3 DNA is TGTGCCAGCAGTTACTCGGGACAGGGTTTTTCACCCCTCCACTTT. It translates to CASSYSGQGFSPLHF. The genes are TRBV6-5 and TRBJ1-6; 9 bases fit TRBD1. CDR3 size: 15 residues. Germline V gives CDR1 MNHEY, CDR2 SVGAGI. V was clipped by 0 bases and J by 9 bases; unmatched bases: 3.

CDR3 bases: TGTGCCAGCAGTCCCTTCGGGGACACTGAAGCTTTCTTT. It codes for CASSPFGDTEAFF. V and J are TRBV6-5 and TRBJ1-1; D not certain. Trimming took 5 bases from V and 3 from J, leaving 10 bases between them. This CDR3 is built from 13 residues. Germline V CDR1 and CDR2: MNHEY, SVGAGI.

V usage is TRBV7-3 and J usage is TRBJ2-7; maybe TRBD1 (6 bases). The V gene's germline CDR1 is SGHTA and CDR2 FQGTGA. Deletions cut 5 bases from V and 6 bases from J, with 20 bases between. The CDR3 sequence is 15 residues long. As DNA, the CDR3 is TGTGCCAGCAGCCCATCCGACAGGCTAGCAGGCGAGCAGTACTTC. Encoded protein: CASSPSDRLAGEQYF.

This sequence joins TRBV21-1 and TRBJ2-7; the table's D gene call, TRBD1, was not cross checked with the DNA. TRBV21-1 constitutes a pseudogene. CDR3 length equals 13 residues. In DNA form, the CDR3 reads TGTGCCAGCAAGGGACACCTTTACTACGAGCAGTACTTC. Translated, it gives CASKGHLYYEQYF.

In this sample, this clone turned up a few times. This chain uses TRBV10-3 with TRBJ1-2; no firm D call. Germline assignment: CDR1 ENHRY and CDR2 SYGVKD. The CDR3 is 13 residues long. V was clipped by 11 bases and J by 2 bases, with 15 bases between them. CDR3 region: CASREGRNYGYTF. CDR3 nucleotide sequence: TGTGCCTCGAGGGAGGGCAGAAACTATGGCTACACCTTC.

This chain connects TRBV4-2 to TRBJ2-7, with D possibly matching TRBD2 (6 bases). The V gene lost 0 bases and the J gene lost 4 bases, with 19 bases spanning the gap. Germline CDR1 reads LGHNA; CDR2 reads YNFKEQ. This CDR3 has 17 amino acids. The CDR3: CASSQDLGGTPFYEQYF. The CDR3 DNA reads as TGTGCCAGCAGCCAAGATCTTGGGGGGACCCCCTTTTACGAGCAGTACTTC.

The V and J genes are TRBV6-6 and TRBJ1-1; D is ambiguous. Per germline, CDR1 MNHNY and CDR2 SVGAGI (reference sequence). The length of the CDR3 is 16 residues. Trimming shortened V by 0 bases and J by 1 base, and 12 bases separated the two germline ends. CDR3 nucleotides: TGTGCCAGCAGTTACTCGATCCTCCGGGGGAACACTGAAGCTTTCTTT. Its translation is CASSYSILRGNTEAFF.